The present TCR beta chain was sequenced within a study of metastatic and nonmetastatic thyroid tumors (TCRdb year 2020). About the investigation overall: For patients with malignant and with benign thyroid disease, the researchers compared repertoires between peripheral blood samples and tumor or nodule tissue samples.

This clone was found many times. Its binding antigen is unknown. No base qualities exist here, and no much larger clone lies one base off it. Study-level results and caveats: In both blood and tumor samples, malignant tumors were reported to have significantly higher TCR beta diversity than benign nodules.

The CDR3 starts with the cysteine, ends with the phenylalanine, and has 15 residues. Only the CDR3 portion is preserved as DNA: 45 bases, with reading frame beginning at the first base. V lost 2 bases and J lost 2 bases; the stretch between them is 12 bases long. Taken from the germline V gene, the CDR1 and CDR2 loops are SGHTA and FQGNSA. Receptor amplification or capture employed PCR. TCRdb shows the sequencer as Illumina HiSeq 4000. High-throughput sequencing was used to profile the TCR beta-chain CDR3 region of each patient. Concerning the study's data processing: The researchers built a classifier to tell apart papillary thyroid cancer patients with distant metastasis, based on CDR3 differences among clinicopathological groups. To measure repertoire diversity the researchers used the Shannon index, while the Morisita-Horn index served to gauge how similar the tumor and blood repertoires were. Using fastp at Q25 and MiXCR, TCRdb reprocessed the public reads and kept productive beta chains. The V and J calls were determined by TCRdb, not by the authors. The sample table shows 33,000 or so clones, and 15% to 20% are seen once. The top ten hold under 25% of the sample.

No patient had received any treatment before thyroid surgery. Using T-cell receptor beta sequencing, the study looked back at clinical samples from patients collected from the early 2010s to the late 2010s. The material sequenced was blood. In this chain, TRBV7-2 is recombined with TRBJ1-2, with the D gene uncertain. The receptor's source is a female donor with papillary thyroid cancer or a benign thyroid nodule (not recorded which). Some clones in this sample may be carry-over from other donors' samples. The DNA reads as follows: TGTGCCAGCAGCTTAACTCGCGGAGGGAACTATGGCTACACCTTC. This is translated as CASSLTRGGNYGYTF.